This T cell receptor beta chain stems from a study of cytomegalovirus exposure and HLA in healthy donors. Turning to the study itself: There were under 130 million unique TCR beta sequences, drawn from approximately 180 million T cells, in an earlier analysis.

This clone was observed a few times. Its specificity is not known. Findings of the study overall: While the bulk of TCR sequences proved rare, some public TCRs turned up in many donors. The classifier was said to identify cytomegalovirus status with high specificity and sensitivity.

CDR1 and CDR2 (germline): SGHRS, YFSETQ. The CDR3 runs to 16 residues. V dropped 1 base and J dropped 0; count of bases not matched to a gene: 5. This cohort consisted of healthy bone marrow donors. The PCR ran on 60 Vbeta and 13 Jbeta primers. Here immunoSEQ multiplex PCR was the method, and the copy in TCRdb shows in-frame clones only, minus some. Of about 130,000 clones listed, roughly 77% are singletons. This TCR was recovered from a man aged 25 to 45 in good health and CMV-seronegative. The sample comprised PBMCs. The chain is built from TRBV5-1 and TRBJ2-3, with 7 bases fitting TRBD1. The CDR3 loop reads CASSLWGTESTDTQYF. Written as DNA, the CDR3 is TGCGCCAGCAGCTTGTGGGGGACAGAAAGCACAGATACGCAGTATTTT.